This is a list of T cell receptor beta chains from one sample in a study of cytomegalovirus exposure and HLA in healthy donors. Method: immunoSEQ multiplex PCR; TCRdb's copy keeps in-frame clones and lacks some. The repertoire includes about 200,000 clones, 82% of them detected once, and roughly 0.1% sits in the top ten. The sequencing sample was made of PBMCs. Source of these receptors: a boy between 2 and 15 years old in good health and CMV-seronegative. Both conserved end residues are part of each CDR3. Fields, in order: V gene, clone size, D gene, CDR3 length, J gene, CDR3 protein, CDR3 DNA. The D gene is left open where the match is weak. Size values are once, few and many counts, or a class for expanded clones, and some rows have none.

v_gene: TRBV9; abundance: .; d_gene: .; len: 13; j_gene: TRBJ2-7; CDR3aa: CASSPNRFYEQYF; CDR3nt: TGTGCCAGCAGCCCCAACCGGTTTTACGAGCAGTACTTC
v_gene: TRBV18; abundance: .; d_gene: .; len: 13; j_gene: TRBJ2-5; CDR3aa: CATSQGHQETQYF; CDR3nt: TGTGCCACCTCCCAGGGGCACCAAGAGACCCAGTACTTC
v_gene: TRBV9; abundance: .; d_gene: .; len: 13; j_gene: TRBJ1-1; CDR3aa: CASSIPGRTEAFF; CDR3nt: TGTGCCAGCAGCATTCCGGGGAGGACTGAAGCTTTCTTT
v_gene: TRBV7-9; abundance: .; d_gene: TRBD1; len: 12; j_gene: TRBJ1-2; CDR3aa: CSSGRTGAGYTF; CDR3nt: TGTTCCAGCGGCCGAACAGGGGCTGGCTACACCTTC
v_gene: TRBV29-1; abundance: once; d_gene: .; len: 12; j_gene: TRBJ1-1; CDR3aa: CSVGGWEVEAFF; CDR3nt: TGCAGCGTTGGGGGGTGGGAGGTTGAAGCTTTCTTT
v_gene: TRBV7-2; abundance: .; d_gene: TRBD1; len: 12; j_gene: TRBJ1-1; CDR3aa: CASSLDRGAAFF; CDR3nt: TGTGCCAGCAGCCTAGACAGGGGGGCCGCTTTCTTT
v_gene: TRBV9; abundance: .; d_gene: TRBD2; len: 13; j_gene: TRBJ2-7; CDR3aa: CASSPGTTGEQYF; CDR3nt: TGTGCCAGCAGCCCTGGGACTACCGGCGAGCAGTACTTC
v_gene: TRBV7-3; abundance: .; d_gene: TRBD1; len: 15; j_gene: TRBJ1-2; CDR3aa: CASSWTGGNNYGYTF; CDR3nt: TGTGCCAGCAGCTGGACAGGGGGTAATAACTATGGCTACACCTTC
v_gene: TRBV5-6; abundance: .; d_gene: .; len: 15; j_gene: TRBJ2-5; CDR3aa: CASSLVSGVQETQYF; CDR3nt: TGTGCCAGCAGCTTGGTGTCGGGGGTACAAGAGACCCAGTACTTC
v_gene: TRBV6-5; abundance: once; d_gene: .; len: 15; j_gene: TRBJ2-3; CDR3aa: CASSYSLEGRDTQYF; CDR3nt: TGTGCCAGCAGTTACTCGCTAGAGGGTAGGGATACGCAGTATTTT
v_gene: TRBV27; abundance: once; d_gene: .; len: 14; j_gene: TRBJ1-2; CDR3aa: CASSFKAQGYGYTF; CDR3nt: TGTGCCAGCAGTTTCAAGGCCCAGGGATATGGCTACACCTTC
v_gene: TRBV4-1; abundance: once; d_gene: .; len: 13; j_gene: TRBJ2-7; CDR3aa: CASAPQGSYEQYF; CDR3nt: TGCGCCAGCGCCCCGCAGGGTTCCTACGAGCAGTACTTC
v_gene: TRBV5-1; abundance: .; d_gene: TRBD1; len: 12; j_gene: TRBJ1-2; CDR3aa: CASSRTGDGYTF; CDR3nt: TGCGCCAGCAGCCGGACAGGGGATGGCTACACCTTC
v_gene: TRBV2; abundance: .; d_gene: TRBD2; len: 16; j_gene: TRBJ2-1; CDR3aa: CASKSERGSSYNEQFF; CDR3nt: TGTGCCAGCAAGTCGGAGCGGGGGAGCTCCTACAATGAGCAGTTCTTC
v_gene: TRBV27; abundance: .; d_gene: TRBD1; len: 14; j_gene: TRBJ2-7; CDR3aa: CASRRDRGSHEQYF; CDR3nt: TGTGCCAGCAGACGGGACAGGGGTTCCCACGAGCAGTACTTC
v_gene: TRBV10-2; abundance: .; d_gene: TRBD1; len: 14; j_gene: TRBJ2-7; CDR3aa: CATAQGQGDGEQYF; CDR3nt: TGCGCCACCGCTCAGGGACAGGGGGATGGGGAGCAGTACTTC
v_gene: TRBV5-1; abundance: once; d_gene: TRBD1; len: 14; j_gene: TRBJ1-1; CDR3aa: CASSLDRGNTEAFF; CDR3nt: TGCGCCAGCAGCTTGGACAGGGGGAACACTGAAGCTTTCTTT
v_gene: TRBV5-1; abundance: few; d_gene: TRBD1; len: 15; j_gene: TRBJ1-3; CDR3aa: CASSLDGTGSNTIYF; CDR3nt: TGCGCCAGCAGCTTAGACGGGACAGGGTCAAACACCATATATTTT
v_gene: TRBV9; abundance: .; d_gene: TRBD1; len: 14; j_gene: TRBJ2-7; CDR3aa: CASSAGDSSYEQYF; CDR3nt: TGTGCCAGCAGCGCAGGGGACAGCTCCTACGAGCAGTACTTC
v_gene: TRBV5-4; abundance: .; d_gene: TRBD1; len: 15; j_gene: TRBJ1-2; CDR3aa: CASSLAPTGDYGYTF; CDR3nt: TGTGCCAGCAGCTTGGCCCCGACAGGGGACTATGGCTACACCTTC
v_gene: TRBV7-2; abundance: .; d_gene: .; len: 15; j_gene: TRBJ1-5; CDR3aa: CASSLRGAGDQPQHF; CDR3nt: TGTGCCAGCAGCTTACGGGGGGCAGGGGATCAGCCCCAGCATTTT
v_gene: TRBV29-1; abundance: .; d_gene: .; len: 15; j_gene: TRBJ1-2; CDR3aa: CSVVLGLAGSYGYTF; CDR3nt: TGCAGCGTTGTTCTCGGTCTCGCAGGCTCCTATGGCTACACCTTC
v_gene: TRBV14; abundance: .; d_gene: TRBD1; len: 15; j_gene: TRBJ2-1; CDR3aa: CASSHPGQGLNEQFF; CDR3nt: TGTGCCAGCAGCCACCCGGGACAGGGACTCAATGAGCAGTTCTTC
v_gene: TRBV5-6; abundance: .; d_gene: .; len: 15; j_gene: TRBJ2-7; CDR3aa: CASSRRTLTTYEQYF; CDR3nt: TGTGCCAGCAGCCGACGGACACTAACCACCTACGAGCAGTACTTC
v_gene: TRBV5-8; abundance: .; d_gene: TRBD1; len: 13; j_gene: TRBJ1-2; CDR3aa: CASSSTGGRGYTF; CDR3nt: TGTGCCAGCAGTTCTACAGGGGGCCGGGGCTACACCTTC
v_gene: TRBV7-3; abundance: .; d_gene: .; len: 19; j_gene: TRBJ2-3; CDR3aa: CASSPNGKQGRGSTDTQYF; CDR3nt: TGTGCCAGCAGCCCTAACGGGAAACAGGGAAGGGGTAGCACAGATACGCAGTATTTT
v_gene: TRBV10-2; abundance: .; d_gene: TRBD1; len: 19; j_gene: TRBJ1-5; CDR3aa: CASWGLGFHGQGRNQPQHF; CDR3nt: TGCGCCAGTTGGGGGCTGGGTTTTCACGGACAGGGTAGGAATCAGCCCCAGCATTTT
v_gene: TRBV7-9; abundance: .; d_gene: TRBD2; len: 14; j_gene: TRBJ2-1; CDR3aa: CASRTSGGSGEQFF; CDR3nt: TGTGCCAGCCGCACTAGCGGGGGTAGCGGTGAGCAGTTCTTC
v_gene: TRBV5-6; abundance: .; d_gene: TRBD1; len: 16; j_gene: TRBJ1-5; CDR3aa: CASSLGPGGSRQPQHF; CDR3nt: TGTGCCAGCAGCTTAGGTCCAGGGGGCTCTAGGCAGCCCCAGCATTTT
v_gene: TRBV7-9; abundance: .; d_gene: .; len: 14; j_gene: TRBJ1-2; CDR3aa: CASSLNRDNYGYTF; CDR3nt: TGTGCCAGCAGCCTCAACAGGGACAACTATGGCTACACCTTC
v_gene: TRBV9; abundance: .; d_gene: .; len: 14; j_gene: TRBJ1-2; CDR3aa: CASSPLAGDYGYTF; CDR3nt: TGTGCCAGCAGCCCCCTTGCCGGGGACTATGGCTACACCTTC
v_gene: TRBV10-1; abundance: .; d_gene: .; len: 15; j_gene: TRBJ2-3; CDR3aa: CASSESSLAEMTQYF; CDR3nt: TGCGCCAGCAGTGAGTCGTCTCTAGCTGAGATGACGCAGTATTTT
v_gene: TRBV7-8; abundance: .; d_gene: TRBD1; len: 17; j_gene: TRBJ1-5; CDR3aa: CASSLARDRGGNQPQHF; CDR3nt: TGTGCCAGCAGCTTAGCGCGGGACAGAGGGGGCAATCAGCCCCAGCATTTT
v_gene: TRBV10-3; abundance: once; d_gene: .; len: 16; j_gene: TRBJ1-2; CDR3aa: CAISESDSDIALGYTF; CDR3nt: TGTGCCATCAGTGAGTCGGACAGCGATATAGCACTTGGCTACACCTTC
v_gene: TRBV29-1; abundance: .; d_gene: TRBD2; len: 13; j_gene: TRBJ2-1; CDR3aa: CSVPPGAGYEQFF; CDR3nt: TGCAGCGTTCCCCCAGGAGCGGGGTATGAGCAGTTCTTC
v_gene: TRBV4-3; abundance: .; d_gene: TRBD1; len: 16; j_gene: TRBJ1-2; CDR3aa: CASSQTTGTANYGYTF; CDR3nt: TGCGCCAGCAGCCAAACGACAGGGACGGCTAACTATGGCTACACCTTC
v_gene: TRBV10-3; abundance: once; d_gene: .; len: 13; j_gene: TRBJ2-1; CDR3aa: CAIMNSGLNEQFF; CDR3nt: TGTGCCATCATGAATAGCGGACTTAATGAGCAGTTCTTC
v_gene: TRBV6-5; abundance: .; d_gene: .; len: 13; j_gene: TRBJ2-3; CDR3aa: CASREQEPDTQYF; CDR3nt: TGTGCCAGCAGAGAACAGGAACCAGATACGCAGTATTTT
v_gene: TRBV6-5; abundance: .; d_gene: TRBD1; len: 13; j_gene: TRBJ1-2; CDR3aa: CASRSQGNYGYTF; CDR3nt: TGTGCCAGCAGGTCACAGGGGAACTATGGCTACACCTTC